The 22 T cell receptor beta chains presented below share a single source sample, sequenced in a study of technical replicates of blood from several donors. Assay: immunoSEQ multiplex PCR; the TCRdb copy retains only in-frame clones and omits some. Among tens of thousands of clones listed, more than 95% were seen once. Sequencing was carried out using T cells isolated from PBMCs. The receptors derive from a human donor in good health.

The chain employs TRBV6-5 and TRBJ1-1, with a possible D match to TRBD1 (6 bases). Deletions cut 8 bases from V and 1 base from J, with 11 bases between. The CDR3 is 13 residues long. CDR1 MNHEY and CDR2 SVGAGI come from the germline V gene. CDR3 sequence: CASEGQKNTEAFF. CDR3 coding DNA: TGTGCCAGCGAGGGACAAAAGAACACTGAAGCTTTCTTT.

The V call is TRBV5-1, the J call TRBJ2-7, with 10 bases aligning to TRBD1. Germline V gene lookup returns CDR1 SGHRS and CDR2 YFSETQ. J lost 5 bases, V lost 4 bases, and 6 bases had no gene match. The CDR3 spans 14 residues. The CDR3 loop is CASSVRDRGHEQYF. The CDR3 bases are TGCGCCAGCAGCGTAAGGGACAGGGGCCACGAGCAGTACTTC.

V usage is TRBV27 and J usage is TRBJ2-7; 11 bases are shared with TRBD2. The CDR3 is 14 amino acids. Germline V CDR1 and CDR2: MNHEY, SMNVEV (reference sequence). With V trimmed by 3 bases and J by 5 bases, 3 bases remained unmatched. Here the CDR3 DNA reads TGTGCCAGCAGTTTGAGACTAGCGGGAAACGAGCAGTACTTC. Amino acid sequence: CASSLRLAGNEQYF.

V usage is TRBV15 and J usage is TRBJ1-1; D is ambiguous. V was trimmed by 9 bases and J by 1 base, leaving 12 bases between them. CDR3 length: 13 residues. Germline V gene data show CDR1 as LNHNV and CDR2 as YYDKDF (reference sequence). CDR3 sequence reads: CATLTAQNTEAFF. The CDR3 DNA is TGTGCCACTCTAACCGCTCAGAACACTGAAGCTTTCTTT.

The CDR3 DNA sequence: TGTGCCATCAGGTTAGCGGGAGAAAGCGCTGAGCAGTTCTTC. This encodes CAIRLAGESAEQFF. This chain joins TRBV10-3 and TRBJ2-1, with 9 bases lining up with TRBD2. After removal of 6 bases from V and 9 bases from J, the junction contained 9 bases not matched to a gene. This CDR3 region has 14 residues. Looked up from germline, CDR1 is ENHRY and CDR2 is SYGVKD.

The chain combines TRBV6-1 with TRBJ2-7, with 7 positions matching TRBD1. This CDR3 is 13 amino acids long. Germline lookup yields CDR1 MNHNS and CDR2 SASEGT. Trimming at V came to 4 bases and at J to 7 bases, leaving 7 bases not matched to a gene. The CDR3 DNA is TGTGCCAGCAGTGCCACAGGGGCTGAAGAGCAGTACTTC. Amino acids: CASSATGAEEQYF.

CDR3 sequence: CASSFPGISEQFF. The CDR3 region has the DNA TGTGCCAGCAGCTTCCCAGGGATTAGTGAGCAGTTCTTC. The chain joins TRBV5-6 to TRBJ2-1; a weak D match, TRBD1 (5 bases). V lost 2 bases and J lost 9, with 12 bases in between. The CDR3 sequence is 13 residues long. Germline V lookup: CDR1 SGHDT, CDR2 YYEEEE.

This chain uses TRBV5-1 with TRBJ2-1; 11 nucleotides match TRBD2. The CDR3 has 15 amino acids. J gave up 8 bases and V 6 bases, and 10 bases lay outside the gene matches. Germline values: CDR1 SGHRS, CDR2 YFSETQ. CDR3 region: CASTSHSGGVDEQFF. The CDR3 nucleotides are TGCGCCAGCACCTCACATAGCGGGGGGGTCGATGAGCAGTTCTTC.

This chain uses TRBV11-2 with TRBJ2-2; D not resolved. Germline values: CDR1 SGHAT, CDR2 FQNNGV. Trimming removed 2 bases at V and 7 bases at J, with 8 bases between. This CDR3 is built from 13 residues. The CDR3 DNA is TGTGCCAGCAGCTTATACAGCCTCGGGGAGCTGTTTTTT. Amino acids: CASSLYSLGELFF.

The V gene is TRBV29-1, the J gene TRBJ2-7; D is possibly TRBD1 (5 bases). The CDR3 contains 11 residues. Germline values: CDR1 SQVTM, CDR2 ANQGSEA. Trimming pared 7 bases from V and 2 bases from J, leaving 9 bases between. CDR3 nucleotide sequence: TGCAGCGCCCGACAGACCTACGAGCAGTACTTC. Its protein product is CSARQTYEQYF.

This clone was observed once. The CDR3 reads CASSLSGNTEAFF. CDR3 sequence (DNA): TGTGCCAGCAGCTTATCGGGGAACACTGAAGCTTTCTTT. The chain links TRBV7-9 to TRBJ1-1; D not resolved. The V gene lost 2 bases and the J gene lost 1 base, with 5 bases spanning the gap. CDR1 is SEHNR and CDR2 is FQNEAQ in the germline V gene (reference sequence). CDR3 length: 13 residues.

This clone has just one count. This chain uses TRBV9 with TRBJ1-1; D not resolved. Germline V gene lookup returns CDR1 SGDLS and CDR2 YYNGEE. The CDR3 sequence is 13 residues long. The V gene lost 3 bases and the J gene lost 5 bases, with 11 bases spanning the gap. CDR3 sequence: CASSGEGWTEAFF. The CDR3 DNA reads TGTGCCAGCAGCGGTGAGGGTTGGACTGAAGCTTTCTTT. Filled out from reference TRBV9 and TRBJ1-1, the complete variable domain reads DSGVTQTPKHLITATGQRVTLRCSPRSGDLSVYWYQQSLDQGLQFLIQYYNGEERAKGNILERFSAQQFPDLHSELNLSSLELGDSALYFCASSGEGWTEAFFGQGTRLTVV.

Here the CDR3 DNA reads TGCGCCAGCAGCCCATTCCAGGGCCAGCCCCAGCATTTT. This sequence encodes CASSPFQGQPQHF. This chain joins TRBV4-1 and TRBJ1-5, with D possibly TRBD1 on 5 matching bases. The germline V gene has CDR1 MGHRA and CDR2 YSYEKL. Trimming stripped 4 bases from V and 7 bases from J, with 11 bases between. This CDR3 spans 13 amino acids.

The V call is TRBV9, the J call TRBJ2-7; D might be TRBD1 (6 bases). The germline gives CDR1 SGDLS, CDR2 YYNGEE. The ends were cut back, 5 bases at V and 5 bases at J, with 14 bases in the middle. The CDR3 has 13 amino acids. This chain's CDR3 is CASRPTGSNEQYF. For the CDR3, the DNA is TGTGCCAGCAGACCTACAGGGTCCAACGAGCAGTACTTC.

This sequence joins TRBV15 and TRBJ1-4; TRBD1 matches 9 bases. Per germline, CDR1 LNHNV and CDR2 YYDKDF (reference sequence). J gave up 12 bases and V 5 bases, and 7 bases lay outside the gene matches. The CDR3 is made up of 13 amino acids. DNA of the CDR3: TGTGCCACCAGCTCTGACAGGGGGACGGAACTGTTTTTT. Its translation is CATSSDRGTELFF.

The chain couples TRBV14 to TRBJ1-5; D remains ambiguous. The CDR3 extends over 13 amino acids. Germline V gene data show CDR1 as SGHDN and CDR2 as FVKESK. Trimming cost V 1 base and J 13 bases, with 14 bases left between them. CDR3 loop: CASSQGRMGIQHF. The CDR3 region has the DNA TGTGCCAGCAGCCAAGGGAGGATGGGTATTCAGCATTTT.

The V and J genes are TRBV7-2 and TRBJ2-7, with 7 bases that match TRBD2. The ends lost 5 bases at V and 1 base at J; junction bases unmatched: 14. CDR1 is SGHTA and CDR2 is FQGNSA in the germline V gene. The CDR3 runs to 17 residues. In DNA, the CDR3 is TGTGCCAGCAGCCCCTCCCCGGGACTACCATTGTCCTACGAGCAGTACTTC. Encoded protein: CASSPSPGLPLSYEQYF.

The chain employs TRBV30 and TRBJ1-6, with unresolved D. The germline CDR1 and CDR2 sequences are GTSNPN and SVGIG (reference sequence). This CDR3 region has 13 residues. The V end lost 0 bases, the J end lost 8 bases, and 8 bases lay between the germline ends. CDR3 amino acids: CAWSVTFDSPLHF. CDR3 nucleotides: TGTGCCTGGAGTGTTACTTTCGATTCACCCCTCCACTTT.

J is TRBJ2-3 and V is TRBV4-2; possibly TRBD2 for D (5 bases). Trimming stripped 3 bases from V and 8 bases from J, with 9 bases between. This CDR3 has 12 residues. Looked up from germline, CDR1 is LGHNA and CDR2 is YNFKEQ. The CDR3 loop is CASSQELGTQYF. The CDR3 nucleotides are TGTGCCAGCAGCCAGGAACTAGGTACGCAGTATTTT.

This chain uses TRBV28 with TRBJ2-5, with 7 bases matching TRBD1. The germline V gene encodes CDR1 MDHEN and CDR2 SYDVKM. CDR3 length equals 15 residues. Germline trimming cut 6 bases from V and 9 bases from J; bases unmatched to any gene: 16. CDR3 nucleotides: TGTGCCAGCAGCTATGATCACCGGGACAGTAAGGCCCAGTACTTC. It yields the protein CASSYDHRDSKAQYF. The whole variable domain, remainder taken from reference TRBV28 and TRBJ2-5, is DVKVTQSSRYLVKRTGEKVFLECVQDMDHENMFWYRQDPGLGLRLIYFSYDVKMKEKGDIPEGYSVSREKKERFSLILESASTNQTSMYLCASSYDHRDSKAQYFGPGTRLLVL.

In this sample, this clone turned up once. CDR3 bases: TGTGCCATCGCCGGACAGTACAATGAGCAGTTCTTC. It encodes CAIAGQYNEQFF. The rearrangement joins TRBV10-3 to TRBJ2-1; a possible D gene is TRBD1 (6 bases). This CDR3 is built from 12 residues. Deletions cut 8 bases from V and 4 bases from J, with 9 bases between. Germline values: CDR1 ENHRY, CDR2 SYGVKD.

This rearrangement joins TRBV7-9 to TRBJ2-5, with 11 bases fitting TRBD2. With 3 bases clipped from V and 10 bases from J, the junction kept 19 bases outside the gene matches. Germline V gene data show CDR1 as SEHNR and CDR2 as FQNEAQ (reference sequence). The CDR3 spans 18 residues. This CDR3 is CASSFADRTSGRGGGQYF. The CDR3 DNA reads as TGTGCCAGCAGCTTCGCAGACCGGACTAGCGGGCGAGGGGGAGGCCAGTACTTC.